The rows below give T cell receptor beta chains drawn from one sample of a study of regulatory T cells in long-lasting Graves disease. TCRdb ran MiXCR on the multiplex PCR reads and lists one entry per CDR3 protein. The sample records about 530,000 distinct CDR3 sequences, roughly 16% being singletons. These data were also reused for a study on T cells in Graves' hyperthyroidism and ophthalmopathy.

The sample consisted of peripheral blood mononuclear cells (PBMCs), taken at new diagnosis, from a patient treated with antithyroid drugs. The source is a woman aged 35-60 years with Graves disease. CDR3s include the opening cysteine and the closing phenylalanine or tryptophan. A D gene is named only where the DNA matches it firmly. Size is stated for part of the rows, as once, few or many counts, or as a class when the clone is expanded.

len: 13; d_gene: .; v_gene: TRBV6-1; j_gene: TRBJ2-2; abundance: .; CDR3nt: TGTGCCAGCAGTGAATTTCAGGTCCGGGAGCTGTTTTTT; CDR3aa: CASSEFQVRELFF
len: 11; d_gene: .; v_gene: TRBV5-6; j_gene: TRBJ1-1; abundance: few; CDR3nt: TGTGCCAGCAGCTCGGGGGGGCGAGCTTTCTTT; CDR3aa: CASSSGGRAFF
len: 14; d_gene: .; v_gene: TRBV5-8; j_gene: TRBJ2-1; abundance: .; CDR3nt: TGTGCCAGCAGCATCCTAGGGGGGTTCAATGAGCAGTTCTTC; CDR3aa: CASSILGGFNEQFF
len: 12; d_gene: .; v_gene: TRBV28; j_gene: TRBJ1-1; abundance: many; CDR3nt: TGTGCCAGCAGTTTGGAGGGGTTTGAAGCTTTCTTT; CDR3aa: CASSLEGFEAFF
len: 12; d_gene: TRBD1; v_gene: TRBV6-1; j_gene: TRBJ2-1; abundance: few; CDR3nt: TGTGCCAGCACGGGACAGGGAAATGAGCAGTTCTTC; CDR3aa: CASTGQGNEQFF
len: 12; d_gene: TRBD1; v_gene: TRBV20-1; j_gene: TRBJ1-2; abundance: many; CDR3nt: TGCAGTGCTACACAGGGGGCGAATGGCTACACCTTC; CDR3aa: CSATQGANGYTF
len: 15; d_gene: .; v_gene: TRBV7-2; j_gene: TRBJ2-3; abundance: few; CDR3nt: TGTGCCAGCAGCTCGGCGACGGGTAGCACAGATACGCAGTATTTT; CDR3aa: CASSSATGSTDTQYF
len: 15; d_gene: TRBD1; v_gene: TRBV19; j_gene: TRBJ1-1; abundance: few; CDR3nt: TGTGCCAGTAGTATAAGCGCAGGGGGCGGGACTGAAGCTTTCTTT; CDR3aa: CASSISAGGGTEAFF
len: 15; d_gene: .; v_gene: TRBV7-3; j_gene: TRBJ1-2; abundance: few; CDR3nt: TGTGCCAGCAGCCCTAGCCCGGCCTCTCCCTATGGCTACACCTTC; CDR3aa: CASSPSPASPYGYTF
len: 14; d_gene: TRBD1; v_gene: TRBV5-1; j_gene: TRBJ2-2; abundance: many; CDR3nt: TGCGCCTCTACCCTCGGGACAGACACCGGGGAGCTGTTTTTT; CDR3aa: CASTLGTDTGELFF
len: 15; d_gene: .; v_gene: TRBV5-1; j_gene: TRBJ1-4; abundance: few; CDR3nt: TGCGCCAGCAGCTTGGGCGGCACTCGAAATGAAAAACTGTTTTTT; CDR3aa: CASSLGGTRNEKLFF
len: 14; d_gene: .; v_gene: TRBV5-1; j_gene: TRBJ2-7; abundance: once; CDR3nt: TGCGCCAGCAGCTTACTAGAGGGGCTATACGAGCAGTACTTC; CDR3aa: CASSLLEGLYEQYF
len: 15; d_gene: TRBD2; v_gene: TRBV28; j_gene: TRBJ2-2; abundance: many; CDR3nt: TGTGCCAGCAGTACGCCCCTGGGAGGGACCGGGGAGCTGTTTTTT; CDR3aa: CASSTPLGGTGELFF
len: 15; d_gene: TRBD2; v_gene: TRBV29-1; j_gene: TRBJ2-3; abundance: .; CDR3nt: TGCAGCGTAATATGGACTAGCGGGGCCACAGATACGCAGTATTTT; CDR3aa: CSVIWTSGATDTQYF
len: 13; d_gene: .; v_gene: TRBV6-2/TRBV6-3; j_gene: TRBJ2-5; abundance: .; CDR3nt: TGTGCCAGCAGTTATTCGCCAAAAGAGACCCAGTACTTC; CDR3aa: CASSYSPKETQYF
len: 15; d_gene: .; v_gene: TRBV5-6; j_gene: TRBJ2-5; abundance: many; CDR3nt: TGTGCCAGCAGCCTCGCAGGGAGGTGGCAAGAGACCCAGTACTTC; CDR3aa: CASSLAGRWQETQYF
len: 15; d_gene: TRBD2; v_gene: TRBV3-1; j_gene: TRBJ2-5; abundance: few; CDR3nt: TGTGCCAGCAGCCAAGACCTAGCGGGGGCCGGGACCCAGTACTTC; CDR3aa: CASSQDLAGAGTQYF
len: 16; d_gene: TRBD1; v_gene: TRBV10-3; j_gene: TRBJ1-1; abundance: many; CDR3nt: TGTGCCATCAGTGAGTCGACAGGAGGAGGGGGCGGTGAAGCTTTCTTT; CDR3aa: CAISESTGGGGGEAFF
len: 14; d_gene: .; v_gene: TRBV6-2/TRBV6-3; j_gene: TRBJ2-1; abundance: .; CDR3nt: TGTGCCAGCACCCTGCTCGAGGGGGGACAAGAGCAGTTCTTC; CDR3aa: CASTLLEGGQEQFF
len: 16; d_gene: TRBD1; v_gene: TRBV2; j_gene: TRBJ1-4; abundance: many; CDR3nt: TGTGCCAGCAGTGAAGTGGGGACAGGGTTTAATGAAAAACTGTTTTTT; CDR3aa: CASSEVGTGFNEKLFF
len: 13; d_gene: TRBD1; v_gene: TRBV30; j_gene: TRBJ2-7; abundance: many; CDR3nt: TGTGCCTGGAACGCGGGACAGGGAGTCGAGCAGTACTTC; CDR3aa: CAWNAGQGVEQYF
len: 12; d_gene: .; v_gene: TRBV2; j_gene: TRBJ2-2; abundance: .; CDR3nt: TGTGCCAGCAGTGAAGACACCGGGGAGCTGTTTTTT; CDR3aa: CASSEDTGELFF
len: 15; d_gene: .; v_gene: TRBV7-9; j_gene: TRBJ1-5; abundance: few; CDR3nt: TGTGCCAGCAGCTTAGCAGTAGGCAGCAATCAGCCCCAGCATTTT; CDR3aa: CASSLAVGSNQPQHF
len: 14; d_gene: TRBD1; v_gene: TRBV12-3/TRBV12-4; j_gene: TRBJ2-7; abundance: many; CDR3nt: TGTGCCAGCAGCCTAACCGGGACAGGGTACGAGCAGTACTTC; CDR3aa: CASSLTGTGYEQYF
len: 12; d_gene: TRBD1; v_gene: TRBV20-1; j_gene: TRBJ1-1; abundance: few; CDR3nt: TGCGGTGCTAGAGAGTACAGGGGTGAAGCTTTCTTT; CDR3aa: CGAREYRGEAFF
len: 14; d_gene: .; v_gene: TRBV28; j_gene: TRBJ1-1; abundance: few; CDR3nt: TGTGCCAGCAGTTTATCACAGGGTGCCACTGAAGCTTTCTTT; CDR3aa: CASSLSQGATEAFF
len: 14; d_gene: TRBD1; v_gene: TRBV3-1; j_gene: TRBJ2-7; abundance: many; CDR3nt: TGTGCCAGCAAACAGACAGGGGGCATGCACGAGCAGTACTTC; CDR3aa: CASKQTGGMHEQYF
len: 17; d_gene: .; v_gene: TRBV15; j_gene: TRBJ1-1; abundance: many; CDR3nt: TGTGCCACCAGCAGAGATGACTGGTGGAAACAGGGAGAAGAAGCTTTCTTT; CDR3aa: CATSRDDWWKQGEEAFF
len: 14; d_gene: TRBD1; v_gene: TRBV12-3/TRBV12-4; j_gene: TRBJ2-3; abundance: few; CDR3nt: TGTGCCAGCAGACCGACAGGGGGCTCTGATACGCAGTATTTT; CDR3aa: CASRPTGGSDTQYF
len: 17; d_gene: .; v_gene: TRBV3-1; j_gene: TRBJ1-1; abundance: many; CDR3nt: TGTGCCAGCAGCCAAGATCCCGCCAGGCCCAGGGGCACTGAAGCTTTCTTT; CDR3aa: CASSQDPARPRGTEAFF
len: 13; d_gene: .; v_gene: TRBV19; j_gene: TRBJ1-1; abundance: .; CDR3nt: TGTGCCAGTAGCAGGGTTACGAACACTGAAGCTTTCTTT; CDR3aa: CASSRVTNTEAFF
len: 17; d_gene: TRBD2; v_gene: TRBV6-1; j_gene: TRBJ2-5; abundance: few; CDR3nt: TGTGCCAGCAGTGACTCCCTGACTAGCGGGGGGCAAGAGACCCAGTACTTC; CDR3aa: CASSDSLTSGGQETQYF
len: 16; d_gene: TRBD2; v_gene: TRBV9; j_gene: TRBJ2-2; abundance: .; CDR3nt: TGTGCCAGCAGCCCCCGACTAGCGGCAAACACCGGGGAGCTGTTTTTT; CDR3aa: CASSPRLAANTGELFF
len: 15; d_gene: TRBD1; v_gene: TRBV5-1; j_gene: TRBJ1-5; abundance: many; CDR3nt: TGCGCCAGCAGCCAATCGACAGGGGAGAATCAGCCCCAGCATTTT; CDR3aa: CASSQSTGENQPQHF
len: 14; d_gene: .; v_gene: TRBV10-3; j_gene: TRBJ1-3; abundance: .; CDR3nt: TGTGCCATCAGTGAAGAAAGTTCTGGAAACACCATATATTTT; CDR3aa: CAISEESSGNTIYF
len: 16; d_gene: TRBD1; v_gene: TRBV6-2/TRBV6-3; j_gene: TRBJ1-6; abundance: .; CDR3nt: TGTGCCAGCAGCAAAGGGACAGGGAAGTATAATTCACCCCTCCACTTT; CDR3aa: CASSKGTGKYNSPLHF
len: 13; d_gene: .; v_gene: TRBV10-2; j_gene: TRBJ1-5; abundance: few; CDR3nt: TGCGCCAGCAGTGTATGGCGTGGGCAGCCCCAGCATTTT; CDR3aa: CASSVWRGQPQHF
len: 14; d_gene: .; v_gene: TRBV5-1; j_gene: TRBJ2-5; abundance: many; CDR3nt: TGTGCCAGCAGCTTGGATGGGACCCAAGAGACCCAGTACTTC; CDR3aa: CASSLDGTQETQYF
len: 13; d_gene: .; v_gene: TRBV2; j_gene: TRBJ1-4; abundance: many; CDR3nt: TGTGCCAGCACAAATGGGGTCAGAGAAAAACTGTTTTTT; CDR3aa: CASTNGVREKLFF
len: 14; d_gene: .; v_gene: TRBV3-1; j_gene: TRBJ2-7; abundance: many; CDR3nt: TGTGCCAGCAGCCAGCCGGGATACCCCTACGAGCAGTACTTC; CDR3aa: CASSQPGYPYEQYF
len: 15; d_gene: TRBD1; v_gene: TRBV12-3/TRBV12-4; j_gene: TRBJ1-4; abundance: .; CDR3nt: TGTGCCAGCAGTCCTATGTCCAGGGGGCCCGTGAAACTGTTTTTT; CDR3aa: CASSPMSRGPVKLFF
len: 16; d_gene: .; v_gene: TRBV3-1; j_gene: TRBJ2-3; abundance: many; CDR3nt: TGTGCCAGCAGCCAAGATCCAGACAGGTTCACAGATACGCAGTATTTT; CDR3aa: CASSQDPDRFTDTQYF
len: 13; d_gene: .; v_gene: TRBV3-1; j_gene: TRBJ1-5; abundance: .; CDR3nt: TGTGCCAGCAGCTGGGCAGGCAATCGGCCCCAGCATTTT; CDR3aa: CASSWAGNRPQHF
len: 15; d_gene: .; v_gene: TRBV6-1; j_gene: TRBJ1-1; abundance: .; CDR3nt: TGTGCCAGCAGCCATTTCGGGGAAATGAACACTGAAGCTTTCTTT; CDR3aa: CASSHFGEMNTEAFF
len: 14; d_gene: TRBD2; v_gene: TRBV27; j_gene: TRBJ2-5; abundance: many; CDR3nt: TGTGCCAGCAGGGAACTAGCGGGGGAAGAGACCCAGTACTTC; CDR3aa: CASRELAGEETQYF
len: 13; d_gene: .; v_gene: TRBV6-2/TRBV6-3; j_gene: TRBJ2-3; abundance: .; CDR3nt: TGTGCCAGCAGTTACTCGAGGGGCGATACGCAGTATTTT; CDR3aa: CASSYSRGDTQYF
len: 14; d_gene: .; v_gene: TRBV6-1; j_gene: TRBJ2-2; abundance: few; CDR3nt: TGTGCCAGCATCAACCCTCGCGTATCGGGGGAGCTGTTTTTT; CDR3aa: CASINPRVSGELFF
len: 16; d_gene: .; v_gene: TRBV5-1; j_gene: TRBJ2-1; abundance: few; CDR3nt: TGTGCCAGCAGCCCGGTGGGGACCCCCGGCGACAATGAGCAGTTCTTC; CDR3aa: CASSPVGTPGDNEQFF
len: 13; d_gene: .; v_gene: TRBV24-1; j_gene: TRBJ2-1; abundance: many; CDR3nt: TGTGCCACCAGTGACTGGGGGTTCGAAGAGCAGTTCTTC; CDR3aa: CATSDWGFEEQFF
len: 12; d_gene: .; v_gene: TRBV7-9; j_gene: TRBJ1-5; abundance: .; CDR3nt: TGTGCCAGCAGCTCAGATTCTCAGCCCCAGCATTTT; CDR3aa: CASSSDSQPQHF
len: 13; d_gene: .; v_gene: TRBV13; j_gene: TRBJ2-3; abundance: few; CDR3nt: TGTGCCAGCAGCCGGGACGACACAGATACGCAGTATTTT; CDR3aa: CASSRDDTDTQYF
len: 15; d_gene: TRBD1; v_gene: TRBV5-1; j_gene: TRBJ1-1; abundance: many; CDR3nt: TGCGCCAGCAGCAATCAGGGGGCGCAGAACACTGAAGCTTTCTTT; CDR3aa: CASSNQGAQNTEAFF
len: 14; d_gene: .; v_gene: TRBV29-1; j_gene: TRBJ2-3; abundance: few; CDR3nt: TGCAGCGTGGACCTTTCGGGGGGCACAGATACGCAGTATTTT; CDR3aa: CSVDLSGGTDTQYF